The following is a T cell receptor beta chain sequence with its context. Its target is not known. The record originates from a study of T cell repertoires in cytomegalovirus infection. About the research overall: Public signatures in TCR beta pointed to CMV infection and matching HLA type.

A single record per CDR3 protein comes from TCRdb applying MiXCR to the reads. Of more than 400,000 distinct CDR3 sequences in the sample, approximately 26% were seen once. Notes on the study in general: The cumulative frequency of public TCR beta families distinguished individuals who carried CMV together with the relevant HLA.

The CDR3 contains 15 residues. Germline V lookup: CDR1 SEHNR, CDR2 FQNEAQ (reference sequence). Trimming at V came to 6 bases and at J to 0 bases, leaving 5 bases not matched to a gene. V is TRBV7-9 and J is TRBJ2-1; 7 nucleotides agree with TRBD2. Specimen: PBMCs. This TCR was recovered from a human donor in good health (CMV status not recorded). Some clones in this sample may be carry-over from other donors' samples. This CDR3 is CASRPLAASYNEQFF. Here the CDR3 DNA reads TGTGCCAGCAGGCCTCTAGCGGCCTCCTACAATGAGCAGTTCTTC.